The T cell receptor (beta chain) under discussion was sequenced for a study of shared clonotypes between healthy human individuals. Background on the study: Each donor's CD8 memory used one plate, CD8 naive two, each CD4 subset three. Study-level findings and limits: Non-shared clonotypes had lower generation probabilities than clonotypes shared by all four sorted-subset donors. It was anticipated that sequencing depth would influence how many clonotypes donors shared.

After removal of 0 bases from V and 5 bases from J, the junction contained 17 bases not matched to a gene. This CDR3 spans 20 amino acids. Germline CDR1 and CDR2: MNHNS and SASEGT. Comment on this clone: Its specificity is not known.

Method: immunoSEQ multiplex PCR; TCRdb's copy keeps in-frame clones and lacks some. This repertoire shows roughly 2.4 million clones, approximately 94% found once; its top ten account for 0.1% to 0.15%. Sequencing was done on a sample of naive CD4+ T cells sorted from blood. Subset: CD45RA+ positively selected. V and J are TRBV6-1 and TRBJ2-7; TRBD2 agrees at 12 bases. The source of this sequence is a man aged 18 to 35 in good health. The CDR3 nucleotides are TGTGCCAGCAGTGAAGCGAGTCGCGGCCTAGCGGGAGGGGTTGGAAACGAGCAGTACTTC. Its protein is CASSEASRGLAGGVGNEQYF.